What follows are 20 T cell receptor beta chains derived from one specimen sequenced in a study of shared T cell receptors in the human thymus. Data came from immunoSEQ multiplex PCR; TCRdb stores just in-frame clones and leaves some out. The sample carries hundreds of thousands of clones, about 90% recorded once. These data are also associated with another study on human thymus T cells.

The sample comprised thymocytes. Receptors originate from a boy under two years old with a congenital heart defect.

The V and J genes are TRBV15 and TRBJ2-7, with TRBD1 identical over 9 bases. CDR1 and CDR2 (germline): LNHNV, YYDKDF (reference sequence). V lost 1 base and J lost 6; bases outside the gene matches: 7. The CDR3 length is 15 residues. For the CDR3, the DNA is TGTGCCACCAGCAGAGTAGGGACAGGGTTCCTCGAGCAGTACTTC. This encodes CATSRVGTGFLEQYF.

V usage is TRBV28 and J usage is TRBJ1-4, with D hard to call. Trimming removed 3 bases from V and 8 bases from J, with 4 bases in between. The CDR3 has 11 residues. Germline V gene sequence: CDR1 MDHEN, CDR2 SYDVKM. CDR3 nucleotides: TGTGCCAGCAGTTTGACAGAAAAACTGTTTTTT. The encoded protein is CASSLTEKLFF.

The chain is built from TRBV15 and TRBJ1-1, with D perhaps matching TRBD1 (6 bases). V was shortened by 0 bases and J by 11 bases, with 10 bases between the two germline ends. The CDR3 is 12 residues long. Germline values: CDR1 LNHNV, CDR2 YYDKDF (reference sequence). The CDR3 nucleotides read TGTGCCACCAGCAGAGAGACAGGTTCTGCTTTCTTT. Its protein is CATSRETGSAFF.

V gene TRBV7-9 combines with J gene TRBJ2-3; 7 nucleotides align to TRBD2. Germline V gene data show CDR1 as SEHNR and CDR2 as FQNEAQ (reference sequence). This CDR3 has 17 residues. Trimming took 1 base from V and 4 from J; bases not matched to a gene: 11. CDR3 sequence reads: CASSLGPRAGEADTQYF. CDR3 coding DNA: TGTGCCAGCAGCTTAGGACCAAGGGCGGGAGAGGCAGATACGCAGTATTTT.

This clone was observed once. V and J are TRBV19 and TRBJ2-1; 7 positions agree with TRBD2. The CDR3 has 16 residues. Trimming removed 6 bases from V and 6 bases from J; junction bases left unmatched: 14. CDR1 and CDR2 from the germline V gene are LNHDA and SQIVND (reference sequence). The CDR3 loop is CASRSLPAGRSNEQFF. In nucleotides, the CDR3 is TGTGCCAGTAGATCCCTCCCAGCGGGGCGGTCCAATGAGCAGTTCTTC.

About this clone: Compared with germline, one end of the junction differs, possibly owing to a read error. Different DNA sequences within this sample yield the same CDR3. The J gene is TRBJ1-6, the V gene TRBV16, with TRBD1 matching over 10 bases. Germline V CDR1 and CDR2: KGHSY, FQNENV. The CDR3 is made up of 15 amino acids. This CDR3 is CASSHGTGDNSPLHF. The CDR3 DNA reads as TGTGCCAGCAGCCACGGGACAGGGGACAATTCCCCCCTCCACTTT.

The chain couples TRBV5-1 to TRBJ2-3; a possible D gene is TRBD1 (6 bases). V was pared by 0 bases and J by 0 bases, with 11 bases between. The CDR3 has 16 residues. The germline V gene has CDR1 SGHRS and CDR2 YFSETQ. The CDR3 reads CASSLAGHNSTDTQYF. CDR3 coding DNA: TGCGCCAGCAGCTTGGCGGGACACAATAGCACAGATACGCAGTATTTT.

The chain recombines TRBV5-6 with TRBJ2-2, with a weak D call TRBD2 (5 bases). Germline V gene sequence: CDR1 SGHDT, CDR2 YYEEEE. The CDR3 totals 16 residues. V shed 6 bases and J shed 4 bases, with 19 bases lying between them. CDR3 loop: CASIRVGDRGTGELFF. The CDR3 DNA reads TGTGCCAGCATTCGGGTAGGCGATCGGGGCACCGGGGAGCTGTTTTTT.

The chain links TRBV27 to TRBJ2-1, with 9 nucleotides matching TRBD1. V lost 3 bases, J lost 6 bases, and 9 bases stayed unmatched. Germline CDR1 and CDR2: MNHEY and SMNVEV (reference sequence). The CDR3 consists of 16 residues. For the CDR3, the DNA is TGTGCCAGCAGTTTGGCCCCGGGACAGGGAACCAATGAGCAGTTCTTC. Protein: CASSLAPGQGTNEQFF.

V and J are TRBV27 and TRBJ1-2; no reliable D call. V was clipped by 4 bases and J by 2 bases, with 14 bases between them. Germline CDR1 and CDR2: MNHEY and SMNVEV (reference sequence). This CDR3 has 15 amino acids. The CDR3 region is CASSSTGVANYGYTF. The CDR3 DNA is TGTGCCAGCAGTTCCACGGGTGTCGCCAACTATGGCTACACCTTC.

The chain uses TRBV29-1 and TRBJ2-7; possibly TRBD2 for D (7 bases). This CDR3 contains 12 residues. V was trimmed by 2 bases and J by 5 bases, leaving 10 bases between them. Germline CDR1 reads SQVTM; CDR2 reads ANQGSEA. The CDR3 DNA sequence: TGCAGCGTTGAACGGGGGGACAACGAGCAGTACTTC. This encodes CSVERGDNEQYF.

The V and J genes are TRBV5-4 and TRBJ1-1; D is undetermined. The ends were cut back, 2 bases at V and 0 bases at J, with 17 bases in the middle. Germline-derived CDR1 and CDR2 are SGHNT and YYREEE (reference sequence). The CDR3 length is 17 residues. The CDR3 coding sequence is TGTGCCAGCAGCTTCATGGGGTGGGGAGTTATGAACACTGAAGCTTTCTTT. It yields the protein CASSFMGWGVMNTEAFF.

The chain is built from TRBV5-1 and TRBJ2-7; TRBD1 aligns across 9 bases. V lost 4 bases, J lost 4 bases, and 24 bases stayed unmatched. Germline lookup yields CDR1 SGHRS and CDR2 YFSETQ. The CDR3 length is 20 residues. The CDR3 nucleotides read TGCGCCAGCAGCCCCCAGCCCGGGACAGGGATTTGCGGGAGATCGTACGAGCAGTACTTC. Translation: CASSPQPGTGICGRSYEQYF. Variable domain in full (rest from reference TRBV5-1 and TRBJ2-7): KAGVTQTPRYLIKTRGQQVTLSCSPISGHRSVSWYQQTPGQGLQFLFEYFSETQRNKGNFPGRFSGRQFSNSRSEMNVSTLELGDSALYLCASSPQPGTGICGRSYEQYFGPGTRLTVT.

The rearrangement uses TRBV7-4 and TRBJ2-1, with 10 bases that match TRBD2. Germline CDR1 is SGHVT and CDR2 is SQSDAQ. J was trimmed by 7 bases and V by 6 bases; bases with no gene match: 9. The CDR3 consists of 15 residues. Here the CDR3 reads CASSSQRGGRNEQFF. The CDR3 nucleotides read TGTGCCAGCAGTTCCCAGCGGGGGGGCAGGAATGAGCAGTTCTTC. Combining the CDR3 with reference TRBV7-4 and TRBJ2-1 gives the whole variable domain GAGVSQSPRYKVAKRGRDVALRCDSISGHVTLYWYRQTLGQGSEVLTYSQSDAQRDKSGRPSGRFSAERPERSVSTLKIQRTEQGDSAVYLCASSSQRGGRNEQFFGPGTRLTVL.

This chain uses TRBV7-5 with TRBJ2-1; the D call in the table, TRBD2, was not verified against the DNA. TRBV7-5 is an annotated pseudogene. This CDR3 comprises 14 residues. CDR3 sequence: CVRSSGRIHNEQFF. The CDR3 region has the DNA TGTGTCAGAAGTAGCGGGAGGATTCACAATGAGCAGTTCTTC.

This chain uses TRBV9 with TRBJ2-3; 10 bases are a match to TRBD1. The germline CDR1 and CDR2 sequences are SGDLS and YYNGEE. CDR3 length: 16 residues. Germline trimming cut 1 base from V and 3 bases from J; bases unmatched to any gene: 5. This CDR3 is CASSVKDRGPTDTQYF. The CDR3 bases are TGTGCCAGCAGCGTAAAAGACAGGGGGCCGACAGATACGCAGTATTTT.

The rearrangement joins TRBV6-5 to TRBJ1-1; TRBD1 is a possible D gene (6 bases). The V gene's germline CDR1 is MNHEY and CDR2 SVGAGI. V gave up 4 bases and J gave up 3 bases, with 15 bases separating them. The CDR3 has 15 residues. The CDR3 loop is CASSFGGGGDTEAFF. The DNA for the CDR3 is TGTGCCAGCAGTTTTGGAGGGGGGGGAGACACTGAAGCTTTCTTT.

This chain joins TRBV28 and TRBJ2-7; 9 bases agree with TRBD1. Germline trimming cut 6 bases from V and 3 bases from J; bases unmatched to any gene: 3. Per germline, CDR1 MDHEN and CDR2 SYDVKM. This CDR3 spans 13 amino acids. In DNA, the CDR3 is TGTGCCAGCAGGTTGGGACAGGGCTACGAGCAGTACTTC. It specifies CASRLGQGYEQYF.

V gene TRBV7-2 combines with J gene TRBJ2-7; a possible D gene is TRBD1 (7 bases). V was clipped by 5 bases and J by 3 bases, with 17 bases between them. The CDR3 has 15 amino acids. CDR1 is SGHTA, CDR2 FQGNSA, per germline. The CDR3 spells CASSHGGQLLYEQYF. In nucleotides, the CDR3 is TGTGCCAGCAGCCACGGGGGACAGCTCCTCTACGAGCAGTACTTC. Complete variable domain (other parts from reference TRBV7-2 and TRBJ2-7): GAGVSQSPSNKVTEKGKDVELRCDPISGHTALYWYRQSLGQGLEFLIYFQGNSAPDKSGLPSDRFSAERTGGSVSTLTIQRTQQEDSAVYLCASSHGGQLLYEQYFGPGTRLTVT.

This chain joins TRBV25-1 and TRBJ1-1, with a tentative D call TRBD1 (5 bases). Trimming removed 5 bases at V and 2 bases at J, with 12 bases between. There are 14 residues in the CDR3. Germline V gene lookup returns CDR1 MGHDK and CDR2 SYGVNS. This CDR3 reads CASSTPQGNTEAFF. The DNA of the CDR3 is TGTGCCAGCAGTACTCCCCAGGGAAACACTGAAGCTTTCTTT.